The clone carrying this T cell receptor beta chain is medium-sized in the sample. These data are taken from a study of naive and memory T cell subsets. The junction had 2 bases not matched to a gene; V was cut back by 4 bases and J by 6 bases. The germline V gene encodes CDR1 LGHDT and CDR2 YNNKEL (reference sequence). The CDR3 is made up of 14 amino acids. Two oligonucleotides, mixed equimolar, formed the beta constant-region primer covering TRBC1 and TRBC2. Four rounds of PCR amplified the ligated cDNA using nested alpha and beta constant-region primers plus SP2. TCRdb used MiXCR to reprocess the UMI-ligation and nested PCR reads, holding one entry per CDR3 protein. This table holds roughly 4,600 distinct CDR3 sequences, 5.2% found once. Effector memory cells were sorted as CD45RA-CD27-, EMRA cells as CD45RA+CD27-.

Source material: effector memory CD8+ T cells from blood. Subset described: effector memory, CD45RA- CD27-. The chain recombines TRBV3-1 with TRBJ2-1; 11 nucleotides agree with TRBD2. This TCR was sampled from a human donor in good health. CDR3 loop: CASSLGLAVNEQFF. The CDR3 nucleotides read TGTGCCAGCAGCCTGGGACTAGCGGTCAATGAGCAGTTCTTC.